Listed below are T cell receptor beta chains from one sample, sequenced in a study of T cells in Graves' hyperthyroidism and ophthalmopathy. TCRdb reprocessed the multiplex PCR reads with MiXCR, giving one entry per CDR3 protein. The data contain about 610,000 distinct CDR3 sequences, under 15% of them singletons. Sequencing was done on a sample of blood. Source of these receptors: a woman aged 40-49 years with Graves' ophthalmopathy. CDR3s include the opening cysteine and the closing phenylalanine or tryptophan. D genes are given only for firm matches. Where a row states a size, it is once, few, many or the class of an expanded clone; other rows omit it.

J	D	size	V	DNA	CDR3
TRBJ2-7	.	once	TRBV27	TGTGCCAGCAGTTACAGGCCGAACTACGAGCAGTACTTC	CASSYRPNYEQYF
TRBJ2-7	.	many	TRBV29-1	TGCAGCGTTGAAGAAGGAGTAGAGTACGAGCAGTACTTC	CSVEEGVEYEQYF
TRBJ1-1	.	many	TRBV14	TGTGCCAGCAGCCCAATGGGACGTCCGGACACTGAAGCTTTCTTT	CASSPMGRPDTEAFF
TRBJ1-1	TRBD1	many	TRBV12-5	TGTGCTAGTGGAACGGGGGCAGGGGGCACTGAAGCTTTCTTT	CASGTGAGGTEAFF
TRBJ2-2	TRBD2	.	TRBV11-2	TGTGCCAGCAGCTTAGTTCCAGCGGGAGTCACCGGGGAGCTGTTTTTT	CASSLVPAGVTGELFF
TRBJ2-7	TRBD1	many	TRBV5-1	TGCGCCAGCGGACAGGCGAGCTCCTACGAGCAGTACTTC	CASGQASSYEQYF
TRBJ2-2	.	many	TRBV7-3	TGTGCCAGCAGTTGGACCGGTGCCCTCGGGGGCACCGGGGAGCTGTTTTTT	CASSWTGALGGTGELFF
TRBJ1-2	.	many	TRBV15	TGTGCCACCAGCAAGCGGACTGGCCCCTATGGCTACACCTTC	CATSKRTGPYGYTF
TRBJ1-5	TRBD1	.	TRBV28	TGTGCCAGCAGTTGGGACAGGGGGGTAGGTCAGCCCCAGCATTTT	CASSWDRGVGQPQHF
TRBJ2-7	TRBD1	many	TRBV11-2	TGTGCCAGCAGCCCACGAACAGGGGGCGAGCAGTACTTC	CASSPRTGGEQYF
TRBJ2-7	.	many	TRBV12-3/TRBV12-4	TGTGCCAGCAGCTATCAACTCGGTCGGGGTGCCTACGAGCAGTACTTC	CASSYQLGRGAYEQYF
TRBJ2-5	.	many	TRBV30	TGTGCCTGGAAAGCCTCAGGGGAGACCCAGTACTTC	CAWKASGETQYF
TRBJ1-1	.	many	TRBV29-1	TGCAGCGTTGACGGAGCGGAGTTCACTGAAGCTTTCTTT	CSVDGAEFTEAFF
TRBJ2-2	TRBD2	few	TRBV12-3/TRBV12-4	TGTGCCAGCAGTCCCGGGACTAGCGGAGACACCGGGGAGCTGTTTTTT	CASSPGTSGDTGELFF
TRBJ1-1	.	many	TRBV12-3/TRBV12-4	TGTGCCAGCAGTTTGGGGGGCGCCCGGACTGAAGCTTTCTTT	CASSLGGARTEAFF
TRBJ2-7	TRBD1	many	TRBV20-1	TGCAGTGCTTCAGGGGTGACAGGGAGCGCTTGGGAGCAGTACTTC	CSASGVTGSAWEQYF
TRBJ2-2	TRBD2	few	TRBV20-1	TGCAGTGCTAGACTAGCGGGAGGACACACGAACACCGGGGAGCTGTTTTTT	CSARLAGGHTNTGELFF
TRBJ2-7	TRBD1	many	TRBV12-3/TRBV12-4	TGTGCCAGCAGTTTCCCGACAGGGGGCTCCTACGAGCAGTACTTC	CASSFPTGGSYEQYF
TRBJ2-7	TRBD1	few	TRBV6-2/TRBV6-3	TGTGCCGGCCGTAGACAGGGGGCGATTGAGCAGTACTTC	CAGRRQGAIEQYF
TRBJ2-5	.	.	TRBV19	TGTGCCAGTAGCGACCAGACGCAAGAGACCCAGTACTTC	CASSDQTQETQYF
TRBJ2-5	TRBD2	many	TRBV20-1	TGCAGTGCTAGACCGGGACTAGTGGAGACCCAGTACTTC	CSARPGLVETQYF
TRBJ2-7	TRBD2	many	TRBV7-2	TGTGCCAGCAGCTTGGGACTAGTAATCGACGAGCAGTACTTC	CASSLGLVIDEQYF
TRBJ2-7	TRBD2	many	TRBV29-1	TGCAGCGTTGTGGGGGAGGGAGTTGGCTACGAGCAGTACTTC	CSVVGEGVGYEQYF
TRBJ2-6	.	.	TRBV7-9	TGTGCCAGCAGCTCTCTTCTGGACGTCCTGACTTTC	CASSSLLDVLTF
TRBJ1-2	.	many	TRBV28	TGTGCCAGCAGTGACATGAGGGTAGCCTGGGATACCTTC	CASSDMRVAWDTF
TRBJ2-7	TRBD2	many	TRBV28	TGTGCCAGCACCAAATCATCAGCGGGAGGGAGTGACGAGCAGTACTTC	CASTKSSAGGSDEQYF
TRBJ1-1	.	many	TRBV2	TGTGCCAGCAGAGCCGCCGGGGCCGGCACTGAAGCTTTCTTT	CASRAAGAGTEAFF
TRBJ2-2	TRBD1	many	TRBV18	TGTGCCAGCTCACCACGTAACGGACAGGGCTACACCGGGGAGCTGTTTTTT	CASSPRNGQGYTGELFF
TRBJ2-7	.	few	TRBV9	TGTGCCAGCAGCGTAGGCTCGGACTCCTACGAGCAGTACTTC	CASSVGSDSYEQYF
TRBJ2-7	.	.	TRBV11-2	TGTGCCAGCTCCCACCTGGAGCAGCTGAGCTCCTACGAGCAGTACTTC	CASSHLEQLSSYEQYF
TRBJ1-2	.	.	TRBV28	TGTGCCAGCAGTTTATTAGCCCCTATCGAGGTTCGGGGCTACACCTTC	CASSLLAPIEVRGYTF
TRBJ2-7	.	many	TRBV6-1	TGTGCCAGCAGTGAAGAGGGCGGTAGCTCCTACGAGCAGTACTTC	CASSEEGGSSYEQYF
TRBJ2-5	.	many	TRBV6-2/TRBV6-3	TGTGCCATTTCGGACGTTTGGGAGACCCAGTACTTC	CAISDVWETQYF
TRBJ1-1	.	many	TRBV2	TGTGCCAGCAACCAGGCTGGGAACACTGAAGCTTTCTTT	CASNQAGNTEAFF
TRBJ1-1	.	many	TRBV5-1	TGCGCCAGCAGCTCGACTGACGGCGGTGAAGCTTTCTTT	CASSSTDGGEAFF
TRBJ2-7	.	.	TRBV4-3	TGCGCCAGCAGCCAAGATCAACGGGGCTATCTCTACGAGCAGTACTTC	CASSQDQRGYLYEQYF
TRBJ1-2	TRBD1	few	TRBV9	TGTGCCAGCAGCGCCAGTCAGGGGGCGGGTGGCTACACCTTC	CASSASQGAGGYTF
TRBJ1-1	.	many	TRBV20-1	TGCAGTGCTAGAGATTGGGGATCCCCGGGGACTGAAGCTTTCTTT	CSARDWGSPGTEAFF
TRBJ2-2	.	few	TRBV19	TGTGCCAGTAGCAAACCAGCGGTAACCGGGGAGCTGTTTTTT	CASSKPAVTGELFF
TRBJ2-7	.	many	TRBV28	TGTGCCAGCATCCCGGTTTTGAGCTCCTACGAGCAGTACTTC	CASIPVLSSYEQYF
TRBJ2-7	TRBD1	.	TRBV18	TGTGCCAGCTCAACCCCCGGGACAGGGACCTCCTACGAGCAGTACTTC	CASSTPGTGTSYEQYF
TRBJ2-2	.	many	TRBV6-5	TGTGCCAGCAGGCTGACAGCTACGAACACCGGGGAGCTGTTTTTT	CASRLTATNTGELFF
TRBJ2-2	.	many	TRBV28	TGTGCCAGCAGACTGGGGCAACAGGTGAACACCGGGGAGCTGTTTTTT	CASRLGQQVNTGELFF
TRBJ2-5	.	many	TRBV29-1	TGCAGCGGCTCCTTGGGGGGTTCCGAGACCCAGTACTTC	CSGSLGGSETQYF
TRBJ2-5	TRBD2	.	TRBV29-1	TGCAGCGTCGAGCGGGATGGGGAGACCCAGTACTTC	CSVERDGETQYF
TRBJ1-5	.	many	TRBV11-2	TGTGCCAGCAGCAAGAGGACCACTAGCAATCAGCCCCAGCATTTT	CASSKRTTSNQPQHF
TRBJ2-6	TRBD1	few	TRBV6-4	TGTGCCAGCACATCTCTATTCAGGACAGGGATCTTTGGGGCCAACGTCCTGACTTTC	CASTSLFRTGIFGANVLTF
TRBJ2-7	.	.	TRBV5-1	TGCGCCAGCAGCTTCGGACCTACCACCGAGCAGTACTTC	CASSFGPTTEQYF
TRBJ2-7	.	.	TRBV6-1	TGTGCCACCTCTGAGGGGTTTGGATACGAGCAGTACTTC	CATSEGFGYEQYF
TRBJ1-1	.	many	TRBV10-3	TGTGCCATCAGTGAGCGGATTGGGGGAGTGGGCACTGAAGCTTTCTTT	CAISERIGGVGTEAFF
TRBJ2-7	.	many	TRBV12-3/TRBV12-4	TGTGCCAGCAGCCGAGGAATTTTATACGAGCAGTACTTC	CASSRGILYEQYF
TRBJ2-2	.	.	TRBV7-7	TGTGCTAGCAGCTTCGAGTCCGGGGAGCTGTTTTTT	CASSFESGELFF
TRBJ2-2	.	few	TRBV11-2	TGTGCCAGCAGCTTAGATAACCTTAGGGGTATTGGCGGGGAGCTGTTTTTT	CASSLDNLRGIGGELFF